Presented here are 3 T cell receptor beta chains from one specimen sequenced in a study of blood T cell repertoires in COVID-19. Sequencing used immunoSEQ multiplex PCR; TCRdb keeps in-frame clones, though not all of them. Of 300,000 to 350,000 clones listed, approximately 86% are singletons. The sample was peripheral blood. The receptors come from a man aged 18 to 30 with active or convalescent COVID-19.

The chain is built from TRBV27 and TRBJ2-2; unclear D gene. V gave up 3 bases and J gave up 2 bases, with 4 bases separating them. This CDR3 has 13 residues. The germline CDR1 and CDR2 sequences are MNHEY and SMNVEV (reference sequence). The CDR3 DNA is TGTGCCAGCAGTTTGTCTAACACCGGGGAGCTGTTTTTT. Its protein product is CASSLSNTGELFF.

This clone was seen only a few times. The chain joins TRBV20-1 to TRBJ2-3; 12 bases align to TRBD2. With V trimmed by 3 bases and J by 0 bases, 4 bases remained unmatched. The CDR3 spans 16 residues. Germline V lookup: CDR1 DFQATT, CDR2 SNEGSKA (reference sequence). CDR3 nucleotides: TGCAGTGCTAGTGGACTAGCGGGGACGAGCACAGATACGCAGTATTTT. As protein: CSASGLAGTSTDTQYF.

V and J are TRBV7-2 and TRBJ1-3; unclear D gene. The CDR3 covers 16 residues. Per germline, CDR1 SGHTA and CDR2 FQGNSA. With 2 bases removed from V and 0 bases from J, the gap between germline ends came to 11 bases. CDR3 in DNA: TGTGCCAGCAGCTTACACAGAGACCGCTCTGGAAACACCATATATTTT. This gives the protein CASSLHRDRSGNTIYF. Using reference TRBV7-2 and TRBJ1-3 for the parts outside the CDR3, the full variable domain is GAGVSQSPSNKVTEKGKDVELRCDPISGHTALYWYRQSLGQGLEFLIYFQGNSAPDKSGLPSDRFSAERTGGSVSTLTIQRTQQEDSAVYLCASSLHRDRSGNTIYFGEGSWLTVV.